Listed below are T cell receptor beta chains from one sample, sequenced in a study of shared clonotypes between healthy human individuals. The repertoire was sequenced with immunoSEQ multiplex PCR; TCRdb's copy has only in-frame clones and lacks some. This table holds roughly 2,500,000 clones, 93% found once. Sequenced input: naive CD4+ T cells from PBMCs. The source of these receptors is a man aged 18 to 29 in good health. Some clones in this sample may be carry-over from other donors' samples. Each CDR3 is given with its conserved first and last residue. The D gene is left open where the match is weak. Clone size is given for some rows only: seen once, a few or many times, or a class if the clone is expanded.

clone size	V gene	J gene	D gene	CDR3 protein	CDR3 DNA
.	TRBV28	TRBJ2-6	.	CASSRISQDSFSGANVLTF	TGTGCCAGCAGTCGGATCAGCCAGGACAGTTTTTCTGGGGCCAACGTCCTGACTTTC
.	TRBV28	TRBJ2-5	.	CASSWDNQETQYF	TGTGCCAGCAGTTGGGACAACCAAGAGACCCAGTACTTC
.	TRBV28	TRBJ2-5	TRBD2	CASSLGGPQETQYF	TGTGCCAGCAGTTTGGGAGGGCCACAAGAGACCCAGTACTTC
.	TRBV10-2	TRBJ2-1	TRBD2	CASRGTSGRARVNEQFF	TGCGCCAGCAGAGGGACTAGCGGGAGGGCCCGGGTCAATGAGCAGTTCTTC
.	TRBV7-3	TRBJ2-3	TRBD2	CASSFSGSRDTQYF	TGTGCCAGCAGCTTTAGCGGGAGTAGGGATACGCAGTATTTT
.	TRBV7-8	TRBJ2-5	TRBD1	CASSYGTGFAETQYF	TGTGCCAGCAGCTACGGGACAGGGTTCGCAGAGACCCAGTACTTC
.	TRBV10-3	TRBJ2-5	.	CAISENRQETQYF	TGTGCCATCAGTGAGAATCGCCAAGAGACCCAGTACTTC
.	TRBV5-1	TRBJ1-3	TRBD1	CASRPPGQGNTIYF	TGCGCCAGCAGACCTCCGGGACAGGGGAACACCATATATTTT
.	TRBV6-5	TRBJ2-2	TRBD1	CASSDRGGELFF	TGTGCCAGCAGTGACAGGGGCGGGGAGCTGTTTTTT
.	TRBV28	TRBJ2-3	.	CASSPFTGPDTQYF	TGTGCCAGCAGTCCCTTCACAGGGCCAGATACGCAGTATTTT
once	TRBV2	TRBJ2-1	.	CASTPGRLTYNEQFF	TGTGCCAGCACCCCCGGACGGTTGACTTACAATGAGCAGTTCTTC
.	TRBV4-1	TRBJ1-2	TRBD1	CASSQDDRVSYGYTF	TGCGCCAGCAGCCAAGACGACAGGGTATCCTATGGCTACACCTTC
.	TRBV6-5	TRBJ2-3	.	CASSWFDGGTQYF	TGTGCCAGCAGTTGGTTCGACGGGGGTACGCAGTATTTT
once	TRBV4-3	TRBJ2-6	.	CASSLAPGSGANVLTF	TGCGCCAGCAGCCTTGCCCCGGGCTCCGGGGCCAACGTCCTGACTTTC
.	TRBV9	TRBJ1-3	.	CASSRQESGNTIYF	TGTGCCAGCAGCCGCCAGGAGTCTGGAAACACCATATATTTT
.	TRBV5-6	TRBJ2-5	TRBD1	CASSYGQGETQYF	TGTGCCAGCAGTTACGGACAGGGTGAGACCCAGTACTTC
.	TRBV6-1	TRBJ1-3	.	CASLQGRNAVHTIYF	TGTGCCAGCCTGCAGGGAAGGAACGCCGTTCACACCATATATTTT
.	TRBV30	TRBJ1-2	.	CAWQEDMYRYGYTF	TGTGCCTGGCAAGAGGACATGTATAGGTATGGCTACACCTTC
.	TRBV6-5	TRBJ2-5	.	CASSYSVLRQETQYF	TGTGCCAGCAGTTACTCGGTCCTGCGCCAAGAGACCCAGTACTTC
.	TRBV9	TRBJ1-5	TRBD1	CASSTGGADQPQHF	TGTGCCAGCAGCACAGGGGGCGCAGATCAGCCCCAGCATTTT
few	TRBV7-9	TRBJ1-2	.	CASSPASGGYTF	TGTGCCAGCAGCCCCGCCTCTGGGGGCTACACCTTC
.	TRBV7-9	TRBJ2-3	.	CASSHFLRRGDTQYF	TGTGCCAGCAGCCACTTCTTACGGAGGGGGGATACGCAGTATTTT
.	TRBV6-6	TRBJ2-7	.	CASMDREGHEQYF	TGTGCCAGCATGGACAGGGAGGGCCACGAGCAGTACTTC
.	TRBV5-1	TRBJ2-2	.	CASSLDRATTGELFF	TGCGCCAGCAGCTTGGACAGGGCGACCACCGGGGAGCTGTTTTTT
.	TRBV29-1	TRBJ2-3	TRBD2	CSVRRTSGDTQYF	TGCAGCGTACGAAGGACTAGCGGAGATACGCAGTATTTT
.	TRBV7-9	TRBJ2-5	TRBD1	CASSLGTGSQETQYF	TGTGCCAGCAGCCTAGGGACAGGGAGCCAAGAGACCCAGTACTTC
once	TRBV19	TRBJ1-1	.	CASSRTGGQNTEAFF	TGTGCCAGTAGCAGAACGGGGGGCCAGAACACTGAAGCTTTCTTT
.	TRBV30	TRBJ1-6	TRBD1	CAWRGQTSNNSPLHF	TGTGCCTGGAGGGGACAGACTTCCAATAATTCACCCCTCCACTTT
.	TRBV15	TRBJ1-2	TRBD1	CATSRLDREDGYTF	TGTGCCACCAGCAGACTGGACAGGGAGGATGGCTACACCTTC
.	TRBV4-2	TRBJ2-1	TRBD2	CASSQDPVGSGRIAIGNEQFF	TGTGCCAGCAGCCAAGACCCCGTTGGTAGCGGGAGAATTGCAATTGGGAATGAGCAGTTCTTC
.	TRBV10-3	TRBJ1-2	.	CAIGGDTYGYTF	TGTGCCATCGGTGGGGACACCTATGGCTACACCTTC
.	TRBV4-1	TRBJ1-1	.	CASSQAGNTEAFF	TGCGCCAGCAGCCAAGCAGGGAACACTGAAGCTTTCTTT
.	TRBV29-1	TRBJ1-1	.	CSVAGRLNTEAFF	TGCAGCGTCGCGGGGCGTTTGAACACTGAAGCTTTCTTT
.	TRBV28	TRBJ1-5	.	CASSRFGTGSNQPQHF	TGTGCCAGCAGCCGCTTTGGCACAGGCAGCAATCAGCCCCAGCATTTT
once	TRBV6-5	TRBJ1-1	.	CASVRNTEAFF	TGTGCCAGCGTGAGGAACACTGAAGCTTTCTTT
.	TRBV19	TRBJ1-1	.	CASSYRESTEAFF	TGTGCCAGTAGCTACAGGGAATCCACTGAAGCTTTCTTT
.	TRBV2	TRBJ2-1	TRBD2	CASTSGGTYNEQFF	TGTGCCAGTACTAGCGGTGGCACCTACAATGAGCAGTTCTTC
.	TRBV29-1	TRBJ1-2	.	CSVSLMMGYTF	TGCAGCGTGTCCCTTATGATGGGCTACACCTTC
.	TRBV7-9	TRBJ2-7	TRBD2	CASSPSGVQYF	TGTGCCAGCAGCCCAAGCGGGGTGCAGTACTTC
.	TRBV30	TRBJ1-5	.	CAWSVLGVNQPQHF	TGTGCCTGGAGTGTACTGGGGGTCAATCAGCCCCAGCATTTT
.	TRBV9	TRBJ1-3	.	CASSVASQASSGNTIYF	TGTGCCAGCAGCGTAGCTTCACAGGCGAGCTCTGGAAACACCATATATTTT
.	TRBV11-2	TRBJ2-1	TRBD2	CASSRGVTSLVYNEQFF	TGTGCCAGCAGCCGTGGGGTGACTAGCCTTGTCTACAATGAGCAGTTCTTC
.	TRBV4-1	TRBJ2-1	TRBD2	CASHTGTSILGSYNEQFF	TGCGCCTCACATACCGGGACTAGCATTTTAGGCTCCTACAATGAGCAGTTCTTC
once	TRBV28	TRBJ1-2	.	CASSWGSGLGGYTF	TGTGCCAGCAGTTGGGGTTCAGGGTTAGGTGGCTACACCTTC
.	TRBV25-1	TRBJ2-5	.	CASSEHQGGTQYF	TGTGCCAGCAGTGAACACCAGGGGGGGACCCAGTACTTC
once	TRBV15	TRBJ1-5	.	CATSKYGSEYPGQPQHF	TGTGCCACCAGCAAGTATGGCTCGGAGTATCCGGGTCAGCCCCAGCATTTT
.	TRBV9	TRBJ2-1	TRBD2	CASSATGTTGIHEQFF	TGTGCCAGCAGCGCCACCGGGACTACCGGAATTCATGAGCAGTTCTTC
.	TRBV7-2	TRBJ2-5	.	CASSLGALVAQYF	TGTGCCAGCAGCTTAGGCGCCCTAGTGGCCCAGTACTTC
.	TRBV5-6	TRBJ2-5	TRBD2	CASSSTSGRITETQYF	TGTGCCAGCAGCTCTACTAGCGGGAGAATTACCGAGACCCAGTACTTC
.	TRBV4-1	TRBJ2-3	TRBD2	CASSQGPAGGTDTQYF	TGCGCCAGCAGCCAAGGGCCAGCGGGAGGGACAGATACGCAGTATTTT
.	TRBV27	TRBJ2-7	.	CASSPGPDGGIGYEQYF	TGTGCCAGCAGTCCAGGGCCGGACGGCGGTATTGGCTACGAGCAGTACTTC
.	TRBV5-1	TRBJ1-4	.	CASAGGQVSHEKLFF	TGCGCCAGCGCCGGAGGGCAGGTATCCCATGAAAAACTGTTTTTT
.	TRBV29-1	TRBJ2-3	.	CSVPGVFTDTQYF	TGCAGCGTCCCCGGGGTCTTCACAGATACGCAGTATTTT
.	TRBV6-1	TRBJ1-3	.	CASSEASGGNTIYF	TGTGCCAGCAGTGAAGCTTCAGGGGGAAACACCATATATTTT
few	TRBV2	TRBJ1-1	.	CASSDRRGNTEAFF	TGTGCCAGCAGTGACCGCAGGGGGAACACTGAAGCTTTCTTT
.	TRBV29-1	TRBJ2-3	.	CSVGGRATDTQYF	TGCAGCGTTGGGGGGAGAGCCACAGATACGCAGTATTTT
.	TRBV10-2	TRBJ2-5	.	CASRESGGPRTQYF	TGCGCCAGCAGGGAGTCAGGAGGGCCGAGGACCCAGTACTTC
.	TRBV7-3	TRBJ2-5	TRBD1	CASSIQGAETQYF	TGTGCCAGCAGCATACAGGGGGCAGAGACCCAGTACTTC
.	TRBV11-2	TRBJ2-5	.	CASSSPRGGTQYF	TGTGCCAGCAGCTCTCCTAGGGGCGGGACCCAGTACTTC
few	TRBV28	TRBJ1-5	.	CASPTAYNQPQHF	TGTGCCAGTCCGACAGCCTACAATCAGCCCCAGCATTTT